These T cell receptor beta chains were read from a single sample in a study of T cell repertoires in cytomegalovirus infection. TCRdb used MiXCR to reprocess the reads, holding one entry per CDR3 protein. Of under 850,000 distinct CDR3 sequences listed, roughly 30% are singletons. These receptors have no identified antigens. Source: cultured PBMCs, taken from culture after CMV antigen stimulation. The receptors were sampled from a human donor in good health (CMV status not recorded). Some clones in this sample may be carry-over from other donors' samples. Each CDR3 is given with its conserved first and last residue.

V: TRBV19; CDR3: CASSIEIEAFF
V: TRBV11-2; CDR3: CASSDQTGGSTDTQYF
V: TRBV7-8; CDR3: CASSPRRVEEKLFF
V: TRBV6-2/TRBV6-3; CDR3: CASSTPDLLGDTQYF
V: TRBV20-1; CDR3: CSASPPGQGLYGYTF
V: TRBV28; CDR3: CASRLGEDGYTF
V: TRBV6-2/TRBV6-3; CDR3: CATAWGETQYF
V: TRBV10-3; CDR3: CAISEQRMTDTQYF
V: TRBV19; CDR3: CACSPQGFHHIQYF
V: TRBV25-1; CDR3: CASSEYTVQGAGETQYF
V: TRBV5-6; CDR3: CASSGTRTGELFF
V: TRBV6-2/TRBV6-3; CDR3: CAAKAGKVSTSTDTQYF
V: TRBV12-3/TRBV12-4; CDR3: CASTLGSRGLAGGGKNIQYF
V: TRBV7-9; CDR3: CASSARGGQNTEAFF
V: TRBV7-4; CDR3: CASSSRLETQYF
V: TRBV11-2; CDR3: CASSPGLLSHEQYF
V: TRBV7-6; CDR3: CASSSTIAGFTDTQYF
V: TRBV7-2; CDR3: CASSLWGGSSYEQYF
V: TRBV19; CDR3: CASSSRLAGEKGTDTQYF
V: TRBV20-1; CDR3: CSASMGGSPDGYTF
V: TRBV7-2; CDR3: CASSRRRVLRSGANVLTF
V: TRBV4-3; CDR3: CASSQGNSGRPKQFF
V: TRBV7-6; CDR3: CASSPPGALEGTEAFF
V: TRBV6-6; CDR3: CASTSQGIAGELFF
V: TRBV19; CDR3: CASTLGTDRQPQHF
V: TRBV20-1; CDR3: CSARLGSYNSPLHF
V: TRBV7-4; CDR3: CASSLRRKQETQYF
V: TRBV27; CDR3: CASKDLGGGGETQYF
V: TRBV7-2; CDR3: CASSSRADSNYGYTF
V: TRBV7-2; CDR3: CASSFGGLMDF
V: TRBV29-1; CDR3: CSVSSGANVLTF
V: TRBV5-4; CDR3: CASSLGSDPNSPLHF
V: TRBV6-6; CDR3: CASSSRSPLNNEQFF
V: TRBV5-4; CDR3: CASSLAGPRKQFF
V: TRBV9; CDR3: CASSDPTGVGGYTF
V: TRBV4-1; CDR3: CASSQADRDRNYGYTF
V: TRBV6-5; CDR3: CASSPLIGKQYF
V: TRBV18; CDR3: CASSPTMGPGETQYF
V: TRBV6-2/TRBV6-3; CDR3: CASCSSSARSYNEQFF
V: TRBV7-8; CDR3: CASSPHRQGRTYEQYF
V: TRBV7-9; CDR3: CASSLPIRLAGGHNEQFF
V: TRBV12-5; CDR3: CASGLVLAGRGKNIQYF
V: TRBV20-1; CDR3: CSAVTRGPRVNTEAFF
V: TRBV7-2; CDR3: CASSLSLVEETQYF
V: TRBV20-1; CDR3: CSAPGQGSTGELFF
V: TRBV12-3/TRBV12-4; CDR3: CASSHPPGLGETQYF
V: TRBV20-1; CDR3: CSARDSGVHYGYTF
V: TRBV7-8; CDR3: CASSFRDRGAGELFF
V: TRBV7-8; CDR3: CASSLGSWGEQYF
V: TRBV4-2; CDR3: CASSQEWATAGANVLTF
V: TRBV4-1; CDR3: CASSKGPGNEQFF
V: TRBV19; CDR3: CASKDGPGTDTQYF
V: TRBV7-2; CDR3: CASSPLGLYEQYF
V: TRBV12-3/TRBV12-4; CDR3: CASSSGGRTDTQYF
V: TRBV6-5; CDR3: CASSSTSGGETQYF
V: TRBV7-3; CDR3: CASSPLGPGDQPQHF
V: TRBV5-1; CDR3: CASSSGPLYEQYF